This entry lists 5 T cell receptor beta chains sequenced from one sample in a study of blood T cell repertoires in COVID-19. The method was immunoSEQ multiplex PCR; TCRdb's version includes in-frame clones alone and lacks a portion of them. The data show around 170,000 clones, around 86% seen once. Sequenced input: PBMCs or T cells enriched from blood (not recorded which). The receptors shown here come from a woman under 40 who had recovered from COVID-19.

This clone showed up just once. The V and J genes are TRBV20-1 and TRBJ1-3; no clear D gene. Germline V lookup: CDR1 DFQATT, CDR2 SNEGSKA (reference sequence). The CDR3 is 11 residues long. Trimming removed 3 bases from V and 4 bases from J, with 4 bases in between. As DNA, the CDR3 is TGCAGTGCTAGGACAGGAAACACCATATATTTT. It translates to CSARTGNTIYF.

The V and J genes are TRBV7-9 and TRBJ1-4; the D gene is possibly TRBD1 (5 bases). Germline lookup yields CDR1 SEHNR and CDR2 FQNEAQ (reference sequence). The CDR3 extends over 15 amino acids. V was shortened by 3 bases and J by 8 bases, with 16 bases between the two germline ends. CDR3 loop: CASSFYRDSREKLFF. CDR3 DNA: TGTGCCAGCAGCTTTTACCGGGACTCCCGAGAAAAACTGTTTTTT.

The chain couples TRBV7-8 to TRBJ1-5; D is unclear. V lost 1 base to trimming and J lost 1 base, with 11 bases between them. The CDR3 extends over 16 amino acids. Germline-derived CDR1 and CDR2 are SGHVS and FQNEAQ. The CDR3 reads CASSLGRELSNQPQHF. CDR3 nucleotides: TGTGCCAGCAGCTTAGGGCGGGAGCTGAGCAATCAGCCCCAGCATTTT.

V usage is TRBV19 and J usage is TRBJ2-7, with 8 bases fitting TRBD1. The CDR3 has 14 amino acids. The germline V gene encodes CDR1 LNHDA and CDR2 SQIVND (reference sequence). The J segment lost 0 bases and the V segment lost 5 bases, leaving 3 bases of the junction unmatched. The chain's CDR3 is CASSPGTGSYEQYF. CDR3 in DNA: TGTGCCAGTAGTCCCGGGACAGGCTCCTACGAGCAGTACTTC.

V usage is TRBV30 and J usage is TRBJ1-5; 9 bases match TRBD1. The CDR3 has 16 amino acids. V shed 1 base and J 2 bases; nucleotides not matched to a gene: 6. The germline V gene encodes CDR1 GTSNPN and CDR2 SVGIG (reference sequence). CDR3 amino acids: CAWSGSRTGGNQPQHF. Written as DNA, the CDR3 is TGTGCCTGGAGTGGCTCGAGGACAGGGGGCAATCAGCCCCAGCATTTT.